These 27 T cell receptor beta chains came from one sample sequenced in a study of CD8+ T cells in alopecia areata. Treatment specified: oral pan-JAK inhibitor, 5-10 mg twice daily. RNA extraction and reverse transcription yielded cDNA as sequencing template. Clones were sequenced by immunoSEQ multiplex PCR, and TCRdb holds only the in-frame ones, with some missing. The table lists fewer than 200,000 clones, about three fifths of them singletons. This sample comprised CD4+ T cells sorted from blood, obtained at approximately week 56, from a patient treated with tofacitinib. The receptors were gathered from a human donor with alopecia areata.

The chain has TRBV7-2 and TRBJ2-7; D ambiguous. Per germline, CDR1 SGHTA and CDR2 FQGNSA. The V gene lost 3 bases and the J gene lost 2 bases, with 5 bases spanning the gap. The CDR3 runs to 12 residues. CDR3 sequence: CASSLSPYEQYF. DNA for the CDR3: TGTGCCAGCAGCTTGTCGCCCTACGAGCAGTACTTC.

This CDR3 is CASSYSSDLGYTF. As DNA, the CDR3 is TGCGCCAGCAGCTATTCGAGCGACCTTGGCTACACCTTC. The chain links TRBV5-1 to TRBJ1-2; D gene uncertain. CDR1 and CDR2 (germline): SGHRS, YFSETQ. Trimming cost V 3 bases and J 7 bases, with 13 bases left between them. The CDR3 is made up of 13 amino acids.

This clone has a handful of counts. The V gene is TRBV29-1, the J gene TRBJ1-5, with D perhaps TRBD1 (6 bases). The V gene lost 5 bases and the J gene lost 3 bases, with 11 bases spanning the gap. The CDR3 extends over 13 amino acids. Germline assignment: CDR1 SQVTM and CDR2 ANQGSEA. The CDR3 loop is CSVTSGDNQPQHF. CDR3 coding DNA: TGCAGCGTTACATCAGGGGACAATCAGCCCCAGCATTTT.

V gene TRBV30 combines with J gene TRBJ2-3, with no clear D. V was cut by 0 bases and J by 1 base, with 11 bases left in between. The length of the CDR3 is 15 residues. Germline V gives CDR1 GTSNPN, CDR2 SVGIG (reference sequence). The CDR3: CAWSVGVRRTDTQYF. In nucleotides, the CDR3 is TGTGCCTGGAGTGTGGGCGTCAGGCGCACAGATACGCAGTATTTT.

The rearrangement links TRBV2 to TRBJ2-7, with TRBD1 identical over 8 bases. Looked up from germline, CDR1 is SNHLY and CDR2 is FYNNEI. The CDR3 is made up of 15 amino acids. V shed 5 bases and J 5 bases; nucleotides not matched to a gene: 11. The CDR3 nucleotides read TGTGCCAGCAGTCGAATCGGACAGGGTGTCCACGAGCAGTACTTC. Translating gives CASSRIGQGVHEQYF.

The chain is built from TRBV5-4 and TRBJ2-5, with a weak D call TRBD1 (6 bases). Trimming stripped 4 bases from V and 2 bases from J, with 9 bases between. CDR3 length: 13 amino acids. The V gene's germline CDR1 is SGHNT and CDR2 YYREEE (reference sequence). Here the CDR3 DNA reads TGTGCCAGCAGCGTACAGGGTCAAGAGACCCAGTACTTC. This translates into CASSVQGQETQYF.

The DNA for the CDR3 is TGTGCCACCAACCAGGCCGGGACAGGGGTTCTCACAGATACGCAGTATTTT. It specifies CATNQAGTGVLTDTQYF. V and J are TRBV15 and TRBJ2-3; 10 bases match TRBD1. Germline V lookup: CDR1 LNHNV, CDR2 YYDKDF (reference sequence). The J segment lost 2 bases and the V segment lost 7 bases, leaving 12 bases of the junction unmatched. The length of the CDR3 is 17 residues.

This chain links TRBV28 with TRBJ2-7; 8 bases agree with TRBD1. Germline V lookup: CDR1 MDHEN, CDR2 SYDVKM. The CDR3 consists of 15 residues. The junction had 13 bases not matched to a gene; V was cut back by 4 bases and J by 8 bases. The CDR3 nucleotides are TGTGCCAGCAGTTATGGGGCGGCAGGGGGCGTCAAGCAGTACTTC. It yields the protein CASSYGAAGGVKQYF.

This clone was counted between two and nine times. The CDR3, as DNA: TGCGCCAGCAGCCAAGAGTATGACGGGAATCAGCCCCAGCATTTT. This codes for CASSQEYDGNQPQHF. This rearrangement joins TRBV4-1 to TRBJ1-5; D gene unclear. V lost 0 bases and J lost 4, with 10 bases in between. From germline, CDR1 is MGHRA and CDR2 YSYEKL. CDR3 length: 15 residues.

CDR3 bases: TGCGCCAGCAGCCGGGACGGCTACGAGCAGTACTTC. Residues: CASSRDGYEQYF. This chain uses TRBV5-1 with TRBJ2-7; the D call may be TRBD1 or TRBD2 (5 bases each). Germline loops: CDR1 SGHRS, CDR2 YFSETQ. This CDR3 comprises 12 residues. V gave up 4 bases and J gave up 3 bases, with 8 bases separating them.

In this sample, this clone turned up once. The chain couples TRBV4-1 to TRBJ2-3, with D possibly matching TRBD2 (5 bases). V lost 5 bases and J 2 bases, leaving 11 bases between the germline ends. This CDR3 contains 14 residues. CDR1 and CDR2 from the germline V gene are MGHRA and YSYEKL. CDR3 amino acids: CASSAEGHTDTQYF. The CDR3 DNA follows: TGCGCCAGCAGCGCCGAGGGCCACACAGATACGCAGTATTTT.

This clone was observed a few times. This chain links TRBV4-1 with TRBJ1-4, with TRBD1 matching over 7 bases. V was clipped by 3 bases and J by 5 bases; unmatched bases: 3. Per the germline V gene, CDR1 is MGHRA and CDR2 is YSYEKL. This CDR3 is 14 amino acids long. The CDR3 DNA is TGCGCCAGCAGCCAGGACAGGCTAAATGAAAAACTGTTTTTT. Translation gives CASSQDRLNEKLFF.

This rearrangement joins TRBV13 to TRBJ1-4; no clear D. The CDR3 loop spans 13 amino acids. Germline assignment: CDR1 PRHDT and CDR2 FYEKMQ (reference sequence). The ends were cut back, 5 bases at V and 7 bases at J, with 11 bases in the middle. The CDR3 region is CASSPARAEKLFF. The DNA for the CDR3 is TGTGCCAGCAGCCCCGCGAGGGCTGAAAAACTGTTTTTT. Looking up the rest from reference TRBV13 and TRBJ1-4 gives the full variable domain: AAGVIQSPRHLIKEKRETATLKCYPIPRHDTVYWYQQGPGQDPQFLISFYEKMQSDKGSIPDRFSAQQFSDYHSELNMSSLELGDSALYFCASSPARAEKLFFGSGTQLSVL.

The chain has TRBV18 and TRBJ2-7, with TRBD1 matching 7 bases. V lost 0 bases, J lost 0 bases, and 2 bases stayed unmatched. The V gene's germline CDR1 is KGHSH and CDR2 LQKENI. There are 15 residues in the CDR3. The CDR3 DNA sequence: TGTGCCAGCTCACCACCGGGACAGCTCTCCTACGAGCAGTACTTC. Encoded protein: CASSPPGQLSYEQYF.

The chain joins TRBV27 to TRBJ2-7; tentatively, D is TRBD1 or TRBD2 (5 bases each). From germline, CDR1 is MNHEY and CDR2 SMNVEV (reference sequence). This CDR3 spans 15 amino acids. The V end was cut by 5 bases, the J end by 4 bases, with 18 bases between. CDR3 sequence: CASSRTSGTGYEQYF. The CDR3 DNA is TGTGCCAGCAGTCGAACATCCGGGACGGGTTACGAGCAGTACTTC.

The rearrangement uses TRBV11-2 and TRBJ2-5; TRBD2 matches 8 bases. The V gene end was trimmed by 8 bases and the J gene end by 1 base; junction bases not matched to a gene: 6. The CDR3 is 14 residues long. The germline CDR1 and CDR2 sequences are SGHAT and FQNNGV. The CDR3: CASAPGGSQETQYF. DNA of the CDR3: TGTGCCAGCGCTCCGGGGGGGAGCCAAGAGACCCAGTACTTC.

CDR3 DNA: TGTGCCAGCAGCCCGGGGGCTTCGGATGAAGCTTTCTTT. Protein: CASSPGASDEAFF. The chain joins TRBV14 to TRBJ1-1; weak D call: TRBD1 (6 bases). CDR1 SGHDN and CDR2 FVKESK come from the germline V gene. Between the trimmed V and J ends, which lost 4 bases and 7 bases, there was a span of 13 bases. The CDR3 covers 13 residues. Full variable domain (outside the CDR3, taken from reference TRBV14 and TRBJ1-1): EAGVTQFPSHSVIEKGQTVTLRCDPISGHDNLYWYRRVMGKEIKFLLHFVKESKQDESGMPNNRFLAERTGGTYSTLKVQPAELEDSGVYFCASSPGASDEAFFGQGTRLTVV.

The gene calls are TRBV7-3 and TRBJ1-1; D ambiguous. Trimming shortened V by 5 bases and J by 4 bases, and 26 bases separated the two germline ends. Germline CDR1 and CDR2: SGHTA and FQGTGA. This CDR3 is 18 amino acids long. The chain's CDR3 is CASSRYGRGGGTSTEAFF. CDR3 coding DNA: TGTGCCAGCAGCCGTTACGGTCGAGGCGGCGGAACCAGCACTGAAGCTTTCTTT. Supplemented by reference TRBV7-3 and TRBJ1-1, the full variable domain reads GAGVSQTPSNKVTEKGKYVELRCDPISGHTALYWYRQSLGQGPEFLIYFQGTGAADDSGLPNDRFFAVRPEGSVSTLKIQRTERGDSAVYLCASSRYGRGGGTSTEAFFGQGTRLTVV.

The chain joins TRBV6-5 to TRBJ2-7, with D hard to call. V was pared by 7 bases and J by 2 bases, with 12 bases between. The CDR3 runs to 13 residues. Germline CDR1 reads MNHEY; CDR2 reads SVGAGI. The CDR3 DNA reads TGTGCCAGCAAGAACACGGGTGCCTACGAGCAGTACTTC. This encodes CASKNTGAYEQYF.

The J gene is TRBJ2-7, the V gene TRBV5-4; D unclear. The CDR3 runs 13 residues. The V gene lost 3 bases and the J gene lost 2 bases, with 9 bases spanning the gap. Germline CDR1 SGHNT, CDR2 YYREEE (reference sequence). CDR3 nucleotides: TGTGCCAGCAGCTCTAGACGGACCTACGAGCAGTACTTC. Protein sequence: CASSSRRTYEQYF.

The genes are TRBV29-1 and TRBJ1-1, with a tentative D call TRBD1 (5 bases). Trimming pared 3 bases from V and 7 bases from J, leaving 12 bases between. Germline lookup yields CDR1 SQVTM and CDR2 ANQGSEA. The CDR3 runs to 12 residues. CDR3 residues: CSVDEFTGEAFF. In DNA, the CDR3 is TGCAGCGTTGATGAATTTACAGGTGAAGCTTTCTTT.

This clone turned up a few times. The rearrangement joins TRBV10-3 to TRBJ2-3; D might be TRBD2 (5 bases). Between the trimmed V and J ends, which lost 6 bases and 1 base, there was a span of 5 bases. Germline values: CDR1 ENHRY, CDR2 SYGVKD. CDR3 length: 12 residues. CDR3 protein: CAIREGTDTQYF. Written as DNA, the CDR3 is TGTGCCATCAGGGAGGGCACAGATACGCAGTATTTT.

This clone was seen more than once but under ten times. The V and J genes are TRBV5-1 and TRBJ2-7, with D tentatively TRBD1 (6 bases). Germline V CDR1 and CDR2: SGHRS, YFSETQ. Trimming left V 3 bases short and J 6 bases short, with 16 bases between. The length of the CDR3 is 14 residues. CDR3 DNA sequence: TGCGCCAGCAGCTCGGGGACAACGGCTACCGAGCAGTACTTC. Its protein is CASSSGTTATEQYF.

The gene calls are TRBV5-1 and TRBJ1-2; tentatively, D is TRBD1 (5 bases). Trimming left V 0 bases short and J 3 bases short, with 15 bases between. The CDR3 is 16 amino acids. Germline V lookup: CDR1 SGHRS, CDR2 YFSETQ. The CDR3 nucleotides are TGCGCCAGCAGCTTGGCCCCCAGTACAGGATACTATGGCTACACCTTC. Protein: CASSLAPSTGYYGYTF. Complete variable domain (other parts from reference TRBV5-1 and TRBJ1-2): KAGVTQTPRYLIKTRGQQVTLSCSPISGHRSVSWYQQTPGQGLQFLFEYFSETQRNKGNFPGRFSGRQFSNSRSEMNVSTLELGDSALYLCASSLAPSTGYYGYTFGSGTRLTVV.

The genes are TRBV20-1 and TRBJ2-3; unclear D gene. V lost 3 bases and J 8 bases, leaving 9 bases between the germline ends. Germline V gene lookup returns CDR1 DFQATT and CDR2 SNEGSKA (reference sequence). The CDR3 covers 11 residues. CDR3: CSARGLGTQYF. CDR3 nucleotide sequence: TGCAGTGCTAGGGGTCTTGGTACGCAGTATTTT.

The rearrangement joins TRBV29-1 to TRBJ2-7, with 9 bases identical to TRBD1. This CDR3 contains 13 residues. After removal of 6 bases from V and 0 bases from J, the junction contained 3 bases not matched to a gene. Germline values: CDR1 SQVTM, CDR2 ANQGSEA. The CDR3 loop is CSVSGQGSYEQYF. CDR3 nucleotides: TGCAGCGTATCGGGACAGGGCTCCTACGAGCAGTACTTC.

This chain links TRBV7-2 with TRBJ2-7; TRBD1 might be the D (5 bases). The CDR3 extends over 12 amino acids. With 8 bases removed from V and 3 bases from J, the gap between germline ends came to 11 bases. Germline CDR1 reads SGHTA; CDR2 reads FQGNSA. CDR3 coding DNA: TGTGCCAGCTCAACAGACAGCTACGAGCAGTACTTC. This sequence encodes CASSTDSYEQYF.